Listed below are T cell receptor beta chains from one sample, sequenced in a study of T cells in Graves' hyperthyroidism and ophthalmopathy. One entry per CDR3 protein, called by TCRdb with MiXCR from the multiplex PCR reads. The sample lists around 280,000 distinct CDR3 sequences, about an eighth seen once, with roughly 7.5% in the top ten. Sequenced: blood. The receptors shown here come from a woman under 40 with Graves' hyperthyroidism that later progressed to Graves' ophthalmopathy. The CDR3 runs from the conserved cysteine through the conserved F or W. Each record gives: V gene, J gene, clone size, D gene, CDR3 protein, CDR3 DNA. A D gene is named only where the DNA matches it firmly. Rows give clone size only sometimes, using once, few, many, or a class for an expanded clone.

TRBV9,TRBJ2-7,few,.,CASSVGDSGSYEQYF,TGTGCCAGCAGCGTAGGTGATAGCGGCTCCTACGAGCAGTACTTC
TRBV30,TRBJ1-5,.,.,CAWSWENSNQPQHF,TGTGCCTGGAGCTGGGAAAATAGCAATCAGCCCCAGCATTTT
TRBV30,TRBJ2-7,few,.,CAWSSRSAGEQYF,TGTGCCTGGAGTTCCCGTAGTGCGGGCGAGCAGTACTTC
TRBV28,TRBJ1-2,many,.,CASSPSGTTYGYTF,TGTGCCAGCAGCCCCTCCGGGACAACCTATGGCTACACCTTC
TRBV15,TRBJ2-5,few,.,CATRKGDQETQYF,TGTGCCACCAGAAAGGGGGACCAAGAGACCCAGTACTTC
TRBV29-1,TRBJ2-1,few,TRBD1,CSVDRVQGPFF,TGCAGCGTTGATCGCGTACAGGGGCCGTTCTTC
TRBV28,TRBJ2-5,many,TRBD2,CASSLEEAGGGETQYF,TGTGCCAGCAGTTTAGAAGAGGCGGGAGGTGGGGAGACCCAGTACTTC
TRBV28,TRBJ2-5,many,.,CASSSHYGETQYF,TGTGCCAGCAGTTCCCATTACGGAGAGACCCAGTACTTC
TRBV18,TRBJ2-1,many,TRBD2,CASSLLAGVNNEQFF,TGTGCCAGCTCTCTACTAGCGGGGGTGAACAATGAGCAGTTCTTC
TRBV4-2,TRBJ2-1,.,TRBD2,CASSLRTSGNNEQFF,TGTGCCAGCAGCCTTAGGACTAGCGGGAATAATGAGCAGTTCTTC
TRBV7-2,TRBJ2-1,many,TRBD2,CASSSPRTSGGFSYNEQFF,TGTGCCAGCAGCTCCCCTCGGACTAGCGGGGGGTTCTCCTACAATGAGCAGTTCTTC
TRBV28,TRBJ2-7,many,.,CASRSSTSLLEQYF,TGTGCCAGCAGATCGAGCACTAGCTTACTCGAGCAGTACTTC
TRBV7-2,TRBJ2-7,many,TRBD2,CASSLLGTSKSYEQYF,TGTGCCAGCAGCTTACTTGGGACTAGCAAATCCTACGAGCAGTACTTC
TRBV4-2,TRBJ1-2,few,.,CASSPAYRTNYGYTF,TGTGCCAGCAGCCCAGCCTACAGGACTAACTATGGCTACACCTTC
TRBV12-3/TRBV12-4,TRBJ2-1,many,TRBD2,CASNGAGGTYNEQFF,TGTGCCAGCAATGGGGCGGGGGGAACCTACAATGAGCAGTTCTTC
TRBV29-1,TRBJ2-3,many,TRBD2,CSVRAAPPSGKRADTQYF,TGCAGCGTTAGGGCTGCCCCTCCTAGCGGGAAGAGGGCAGATACGCAGTATTTT
TRBV19,TRBJ2-2,many,TRBD1,CAIGPDRGNTGELFF,TGTGCCATCGGACCGGACAGGGGGAACACCGGGGAGCTGTTTTTT
TRBV11-2,TRBJ2-5,many,TRBD2,CASSLNRPPRTSGSFGTQYF,TGTGCCAGCAGCTTAAATCGGCCCCCTAGGACTAGCGGATCGTTTGGGACCCAGTACTTC
TRBV6-5,TRBJ1-2,many,.,CASSYSMTLGGNGYTF,TGTGCCAGCAGTTACTCAATGACTCTCGGAGGGAATGGCTACACCTTC
TRBV7-6,TRBJ2-1,.,.,CASAQTTGVYNEQFF,TGTGCCAGCGCCCAAACCACGGGAGTATACAATGAGCAGTTCTTC
TRBV29-1,TRBJ1-1,many,.,CSAGRKNTEAFF,TGCAGCGCAGGGAGGAAGAACACTGAAGCTTTCTTT
TRBV29-1,TRBJ2-1,few,TRBD1,CSAQDRNTQFF,TGCAGCGCCCAGGACAGGAATACCCAGTTCTTC
TRBV24-1,TRBJ2-1,few,TRBD2,CATSDFGGGLAGDEQFF,TGTGCCACCAGTGATTTTGGGGGGGGACTAGCGGGGGATGAGCAGTTCTTC
TRBV2,TRBJ2-7,many,.,CAIGRGTAIAQASYEQYF,TGTGCCATCGGGAGAGGGACAGCGATCGCCCAGGCATCCTACGAGCAGTACTTC
TRBV24-1,TRBJ2-1,many,.,CATKGRTPYNEQFF,TGTGCCACCAAGGGTAGGACCCCATACAATGAGCAGTTCTTC
TRBV12-3/TRBV12-4,TRBJ2-7,many,TRBD1,CASSSYRGHYEQYF,TGTGCCAGCAGTTCCTACAGGGGGCACTACGAGCAGTACTTC
TRBV11-3,TRBJ2-3,few,TRBD2,CASSLGRGAGGADTQYF,TGTGCCAGCAGCTTAGGCCGCGGAGCGGGAGGAGCGGATACGCAGTATTTT
TRBV24-1,TRBJ2-1,few,.,CATSPSGGGGSRRNEQFF,TGTGCCACCAGTCCCAGTGGGGGGGGCGGGAGTCGTCGCAATGAGCAGTTCTTC
TRBV5-4,TRBJ1-1,.,TRBD1,CASSRWGQLEAFF,TGTGCCAGCAGCCGCTGGGGACAGCTTGAAGCTTTCTTT
TRBV6-1,TRBJ2-1,many,TRBD2,CASSGVAGAYHEQFF,TGTGCCAGCAGTGGTGTAGCGGGAGCCTACCATGAGCAGTTCTTC
TRBV4-1,TRBJ1-2,few,.,CASSQPLRGPNYGYTF,TGCGCCAGCAGCCAGCCCTTGCGGGGACCCAACTATGGCTACACCTTC
TRBV20-1,TRBJ2-7,many,.,CSASRVRNSYEQYF,TGCAGTGCTAGTAGGGTCCGGAACTCCTACGAGCAGTACTTC
TRBV10-3,TRBJ2-7,.,.,CAISESVRAYEQYF,TGTGCCATCAGTGAGTCGGTAAGGGCTTACGAGCAGTACTTC
TRBV4-1,TRBJ2-3,.,TRBD2,CASSAGDPTSTDTQYF,TGCGCCAGCAGTGCGGGAGATCCAACTAGCACAGATACGCAGTATTTT
TRBV30,TRBJ2-4,many,.,CAWSAGHKNIQYF,TGTGCCTGGAGCGCGGGACATAAAAACATTCAGTACTTC
TRBV19,TRBJ2-3,few,.,CASSSQGTQYF,TGTGCCAGTAGTTCCCAGGGCACGCAGTATTTT
TRBV6-2/TRBV6-3,TRBJ1-6,.,TRBD1,CASRFRDRGGSYNSPLHF,TGTGCCAGCAGATTCCGGGACAGGGGGGGCTCCTATAATTCACCCCTCCACTTT
TRBV20-1,TRBJ1-5,many,TRBD1,CSAREGGWVSNQPQHF,TGCAGTGCTAGAGAAGGGGGCTGGGTAAGCAATCAGCCCCAGCATTTT
TRBV27,TRBJ2-1,many,.,CASSMGPYNEQFF,TGTGCCAGCAGTATGGGGCCCTACAATGAGCAGTTCTTC
TRBV7-9,TRBJ2-3,few,.,CASSFRTAQQDTQYF,TGTGCCAGCAGCTTCCGGACAGCACAGCAGGATACGCAGTATTTT
TRBV6-1,TRBJ2-7,many,.,CASSQPYREVHEQYF,TGTGCCAGCTCCCAACCCTACAGGGAAGTCCACGAGCAGTACTTC
TRBV4-1,TRBJ1-1,.,.,CASSQGPRGITEAFF,TGCGCCAGCAGCCAGGGTCCCCGGGGAATCACTGAAGCTTTCTTT
TRBV28,TRBJ1-4,.,.,CASREGALEKLFF,TGTGCCAGCAGAGAGGGTGCTCTAGAAAAACTGTTTTTT
TRBV27,TRBJ2-7,many,TRBD1,CASSSSRGMEQYF,TGTGCCAGCAGTTCATCCAGGGGGATGGAGCAGTACTTC